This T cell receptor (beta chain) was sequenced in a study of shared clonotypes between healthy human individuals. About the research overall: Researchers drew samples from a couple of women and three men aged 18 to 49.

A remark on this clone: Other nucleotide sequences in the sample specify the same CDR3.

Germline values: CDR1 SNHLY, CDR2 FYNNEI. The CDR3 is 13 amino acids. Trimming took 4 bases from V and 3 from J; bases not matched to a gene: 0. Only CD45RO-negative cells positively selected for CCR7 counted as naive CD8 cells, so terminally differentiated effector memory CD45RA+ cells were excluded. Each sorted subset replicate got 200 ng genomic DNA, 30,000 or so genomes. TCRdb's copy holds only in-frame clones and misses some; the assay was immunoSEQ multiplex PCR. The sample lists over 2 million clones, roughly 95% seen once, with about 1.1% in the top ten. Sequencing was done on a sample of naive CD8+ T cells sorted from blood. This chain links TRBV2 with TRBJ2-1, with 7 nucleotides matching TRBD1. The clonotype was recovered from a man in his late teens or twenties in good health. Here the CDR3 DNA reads TGTGCCAGCAGTGGACAGGGCTACAATGAGCAGTTCTTC. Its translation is CASSGQGYNEQFF.